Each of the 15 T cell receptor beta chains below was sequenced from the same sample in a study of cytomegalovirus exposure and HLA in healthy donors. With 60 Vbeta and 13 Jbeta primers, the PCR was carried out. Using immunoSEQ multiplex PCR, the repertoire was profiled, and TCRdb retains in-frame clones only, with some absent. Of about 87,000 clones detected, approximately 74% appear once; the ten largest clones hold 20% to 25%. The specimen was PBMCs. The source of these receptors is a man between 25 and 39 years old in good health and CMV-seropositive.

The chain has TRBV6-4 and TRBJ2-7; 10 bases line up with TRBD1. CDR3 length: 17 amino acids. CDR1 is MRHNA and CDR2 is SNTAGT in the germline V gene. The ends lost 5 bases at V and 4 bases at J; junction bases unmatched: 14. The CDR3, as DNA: TGTGCCAGCAGTTCATCCGGGGGGGGACAGGGGAGGTACGAGCAGTACTTC. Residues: CASSSSGGGQGRYEQYF.

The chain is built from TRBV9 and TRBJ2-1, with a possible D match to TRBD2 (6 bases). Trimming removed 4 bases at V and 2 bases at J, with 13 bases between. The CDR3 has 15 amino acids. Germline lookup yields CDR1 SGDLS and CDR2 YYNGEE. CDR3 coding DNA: TGTGCCAGCAGCCTCCGGGACTTCGCCTACAATGAGCAGTTCTTC. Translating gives CASSLRDFAYNEQFF.

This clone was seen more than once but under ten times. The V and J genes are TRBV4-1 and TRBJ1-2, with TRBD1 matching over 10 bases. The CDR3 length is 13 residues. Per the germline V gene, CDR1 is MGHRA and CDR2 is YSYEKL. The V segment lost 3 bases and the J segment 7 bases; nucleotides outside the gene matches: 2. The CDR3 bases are TGCGCCAGCAGCCAGAGGGACAGGGGTGGCTACACCTTC. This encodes CASSQRDRGGYTF.

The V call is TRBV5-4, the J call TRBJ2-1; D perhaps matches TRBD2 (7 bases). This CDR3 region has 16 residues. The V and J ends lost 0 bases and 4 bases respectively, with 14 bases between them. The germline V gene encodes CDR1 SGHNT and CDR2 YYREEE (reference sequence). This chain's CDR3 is CASSLGSGGGYNEQFF. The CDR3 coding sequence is TGTGCCAGCAGCTTGGGGTCGGGGGGCGGGTACAATGAGCAGTTCTTC.

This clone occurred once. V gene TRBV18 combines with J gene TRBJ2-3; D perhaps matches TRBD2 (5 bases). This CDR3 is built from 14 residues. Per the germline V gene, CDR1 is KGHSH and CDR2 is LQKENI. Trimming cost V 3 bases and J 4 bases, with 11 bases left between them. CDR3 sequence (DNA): TGTGCCAGCTCACCCGGGGTATTGCCAGATACGCAGTATTTT. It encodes CASSPGVLPDTQYF.

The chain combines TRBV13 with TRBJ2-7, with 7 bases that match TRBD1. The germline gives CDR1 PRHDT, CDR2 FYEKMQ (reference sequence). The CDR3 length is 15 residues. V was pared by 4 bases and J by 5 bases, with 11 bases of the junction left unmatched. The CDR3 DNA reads TGTGCCAGCAGCTCGCGACAGGGTAGGAAGGACGAGCAGTACTTC. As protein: CASSSRQGRKDEQYF.

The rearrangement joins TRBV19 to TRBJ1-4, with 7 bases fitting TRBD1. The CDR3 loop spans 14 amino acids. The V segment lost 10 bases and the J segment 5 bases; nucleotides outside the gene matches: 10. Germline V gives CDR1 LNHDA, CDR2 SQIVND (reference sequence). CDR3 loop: CATSWGTENEKLFF. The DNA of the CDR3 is TGTGCCACCAGCTGGGGGACAGAAAATGAAAAACTGTTTTTT.

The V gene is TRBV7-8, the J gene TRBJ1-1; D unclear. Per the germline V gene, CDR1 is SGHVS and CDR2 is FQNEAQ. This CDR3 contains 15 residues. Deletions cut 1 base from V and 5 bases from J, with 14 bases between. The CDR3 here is CASSLGGVGSTEAFF. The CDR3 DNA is TGTGCCAGCAGCTTAGGCGGGGTGGGATCGACTGAAGCTTTCTTT.

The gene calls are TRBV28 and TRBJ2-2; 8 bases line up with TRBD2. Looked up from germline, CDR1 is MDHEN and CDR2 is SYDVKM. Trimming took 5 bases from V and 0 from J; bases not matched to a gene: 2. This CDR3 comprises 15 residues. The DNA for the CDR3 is TGTGCCAGCAGTCCCGGGGGGGCGAACACCGGGGAGCTGTTTTTT. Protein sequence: CASSPGGANTGELFF.

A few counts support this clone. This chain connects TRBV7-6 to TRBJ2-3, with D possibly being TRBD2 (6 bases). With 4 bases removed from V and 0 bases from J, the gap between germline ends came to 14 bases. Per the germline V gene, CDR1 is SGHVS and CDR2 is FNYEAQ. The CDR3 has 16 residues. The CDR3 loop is CASSYETGDSTDTQYF. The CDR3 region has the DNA TGTGCCAGCAGCTATGAGACGGGAGATAGCACAGATACGCAGTATTTT.

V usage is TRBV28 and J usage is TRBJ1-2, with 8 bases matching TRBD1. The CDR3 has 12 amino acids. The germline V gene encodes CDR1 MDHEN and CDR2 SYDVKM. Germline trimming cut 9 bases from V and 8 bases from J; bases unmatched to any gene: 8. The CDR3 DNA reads TGTGCCAGTCAAACGACAGGGGAAGGCTACACCTTC. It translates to CASQTTGEGYTF.

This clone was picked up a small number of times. The CDR3 loop is CASSPRGTNSPLHF. CDR3 nucleotide sequence: TGTGCCAGCAGCCCCAGGGGGACTAATTCACCCCTCCACTTT. The rearrangement links TRBV14 to TRBJ1-6; 7 bases map to TRBD1. CDR3 length: 14 residues. The trim removed 4 bases at V and 6 bases at J, leaving 3 bases unmatched. The germline gives CDR1 SGHDN, CDR2 FVKESK.

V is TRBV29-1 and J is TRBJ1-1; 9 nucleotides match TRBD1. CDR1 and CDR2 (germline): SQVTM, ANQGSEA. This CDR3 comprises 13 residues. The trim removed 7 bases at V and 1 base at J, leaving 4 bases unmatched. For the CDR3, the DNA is TGCAGCGGGTCGACAGGGGGGAACACTGAAGCTTTCTTT. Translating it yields CSGSTGGNTEAFF.

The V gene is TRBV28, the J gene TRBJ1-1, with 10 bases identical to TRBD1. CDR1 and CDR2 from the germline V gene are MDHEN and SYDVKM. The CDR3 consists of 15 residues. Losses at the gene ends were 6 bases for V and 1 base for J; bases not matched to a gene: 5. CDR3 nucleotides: TGTGCCAGCAGGGGACAGGGGCACGGGAACACTGAAGCTTTCTTT. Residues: CASRGQGHGNTEAFF.

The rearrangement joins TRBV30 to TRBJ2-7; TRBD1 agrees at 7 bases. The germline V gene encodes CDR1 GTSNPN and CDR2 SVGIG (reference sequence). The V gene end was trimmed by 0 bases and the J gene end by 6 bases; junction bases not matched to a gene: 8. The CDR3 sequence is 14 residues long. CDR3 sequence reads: CAWSVGTAQGEQYF. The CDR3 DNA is TGTGCCTGGAGTGTAGGGACAGCCCAGGGCGAGCAGTACTTC.